This T cell receptor beta chain is drawn from a study of preoperative IRX-2 immunotherapy in early breast cancer. The treatment denotes: preoperative locoregional IRX-2 cytokine immunotherapy. Samples came from a phase Ib trial of preoperative locoregional IRX-2 cytokine immunotherapy. CDR1 and CDR2 from the germline V gene are WNHNN and SYGVQD (reference sequence). The V and J ends lost 2 bases and 7 bases respectively, with 12 bases between them. This CDR3 spans 13 amino acids. Only in-frame clones appear in the TCRdb table, and some are missing; sequencing was by immunoSEQ multiplex PCR. Here the sample spans tens of thousands of clones, about 68% being singletons.

The clonotype originates from a human donor with breast cancer. This chain joins TRBV10-1 and TRBJ2-7; D possibly corresponds to TRBD2 (5 bases). This specimen consisted of lymph node tissue, obtained after IRX-2 immunotherapy. CDR3 region: CASSEATGEEQYF. CDR3 bases: TGCGCCAGCAGTGAGGCGACCGGGGAGGAGCAGTACTTC.